This TCR beta chain was identified in a study of blood T cells in healthy people across ages. Donors gave around 9.8 milliliters of peripheral blood apiece. The V segment lost 5 bases and the J segment 6 bases; nucleotides outside the gene matches: 6. The CDR3 covers 14 residues. Per germline, CDR1 KGHSH and CDR2 LQKENI. The second PCR ran about 6 to 12 cycles with a sample-barcoded 5' primer and J-beta primers. Each CDR3 protein gets one entry after TCRdb re-called the 5' RACE reads with MiXCR. The sample holds about 800,000 distinct CDR3 sequences, around a quarter seen once. This sample also belongs to another study, concerning T cells of mothers and their children.

The sequenced sample consisted of blood. The chain recombines TRBV18 with TRBJ2-1, with 8 positions matching TRBD1. This clonotype was obtained from a boy aged 10-17 years in good health. In nucleotides, the CDR3 is TGTGCCAGCTCATCGACAGGGGTGCGCAATGAGCAGTTCTTC. This translates into CASSSTGVRNEQFF.